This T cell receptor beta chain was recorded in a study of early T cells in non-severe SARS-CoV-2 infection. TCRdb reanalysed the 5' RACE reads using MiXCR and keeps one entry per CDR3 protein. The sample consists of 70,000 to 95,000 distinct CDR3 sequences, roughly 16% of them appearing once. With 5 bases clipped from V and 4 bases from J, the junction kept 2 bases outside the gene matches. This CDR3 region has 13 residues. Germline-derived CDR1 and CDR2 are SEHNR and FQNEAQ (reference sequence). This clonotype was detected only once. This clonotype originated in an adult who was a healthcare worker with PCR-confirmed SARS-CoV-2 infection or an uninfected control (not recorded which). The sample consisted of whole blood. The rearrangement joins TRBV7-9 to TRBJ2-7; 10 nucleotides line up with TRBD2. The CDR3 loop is CASSGTSDYEQYF. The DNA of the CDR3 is TGTGCCAGCAGCGGGACTAGCGATTACGAGCAGTACTTC.